The 13 T cell receptor beta chains listed next were all sequenced from one sample in a study of early T cells in non-severe SARS-CoV-2 infection. TCRdb reanalysed the 5' RACE reads using MiXCR and keeps one entry per CDR3 protein. The profile shows some 30,000 distinct CDR3 sequences, roughly 9.2% of them singletons. The specimen sequenced was whole blood. The receptors come from an adult who was a healthcare worker with PCR-confirmed SARS-CoV-2 infection or an uninfected control (not recorded which).

In its sample, this clonotype was seen many times. The chain employs TRBV4-2 and TRBJ1-2, with TRBD1 matching 7 bases. The ends lost 1 base at V and 4 bases at J; junction bases unmatched: 6. Germline V gene data show CDR1 as LGHNA and CDR2 as YNFKEQ. The CDR3 loop spans 15 amino acids. This chain's CDR3 is CASSQAAQGIYGYTF. In DNA, the CDR3 is TGTGCCAGCAGCCAAGCAGCACAGGGGATCTATGGCTACACCTTC.

This clonotype was recorded many times. The J gene is TRBJ2-1, the V gene TRBV6-6; 12 bases match TRBD2. The junction had 4 bases not matched to a gene; V was cut back by 2 bases and J by 8 bases. Germline loops: CDR1 MNHNY, CDR2 SVGAGI (reference sequence). This CDR3 is 15 amino acids long. As DNA, the CDR3 is TGTGCCAGCAGTTACCCTAGCGGGGGGGCCGATGAGCAGTTCTTC. This gives the protein CASSYPSGGADEQFF.

This clonotype was found many times. The chain is built from TRBV7-2 and TRBJ2-7; the match to TRBD1 covers 10 bases. Germline V gives CDR1 SGHTA, CDR2 FQGNSA. This CDR3 is 16 amino acids long. V lost 5 bases to trimming and J lost 4 bases; unmatched junction nucleotides: 11. The CDR3: CASSPTRDRGRYEQYF. In nucleotides, the CDR3 is TGTGCCAGCAGCCCGACTAGGGACAGGGGAAGGTACGAGCAGTACTTC.

The sample holds many counts of this clonotype. The rearrangement joins TRBV6-6 to TRBJ1-5, with 10 bases lining up with TRBD1. V shed 5 bases and J 6 bases; nucleotides not matched to a gene: 4. The CDR3 consists of 14 residues. The germline V gene has CDR1 MNHNY and CDR2 SVGAGI (reference sequence). CDR3 DNA sequence: TGTGCCAGCAGTCGACAGGGGGCCCGTCAGCCCCAGCATTTT. This translates into CASSRQGARQPQHF.

In its sample, this clonotype is medium-sized. This chain's CDR3 is CASSLGTSETNEQFF. The CDR3 nucleotides read TGTGCCAGCAGCCTAGGAACTAGCGAGACTAATGAGCAGTTCTTC. This chain links TRBV3-1 with TRBJ2-1; 7 positions agree with TRBD2. The CDR3 has 15 residues. CDR1 is LGHDT and CDR2 is YNNKEL in the germline V gene (reference sequence). V lost 4 bases, J lost 7 bases, and 10 bases stayed unmatched.

This clonotype was counted ten times or more. V is TRBV20-1 and J is TRBJ1-6, with D possibly matching TRBD1 (6 bases). Germline loops: CDR1 DFQATT, CDR2 SNEGSKA (reference sequence). Trimming pared 6 bases from V and 2 bases from J, leaving 17 bases between. The CDR3 sequence is 16 residues long. CDR3 in DNA: TGCAGTGCCCGAGATATGGGGGGCACCTATAATTCACCCCTCCACTTT. The encoded protein is CSARDMGGTYNSPLHF.

This chain joins TRBV5-4 and TRBJ2-4; TRBD2 matches 7 bases. Germline V gene lookup returns CDR1 SGHNT and CDR2 YYREEE (reference sequence). This CDR3 has 18 residues. V gave up 3 bases and J gave up 1 base; unmatched junction bases: 13. The CDR3 DNA reads TGTGCCAGCAGCTGGAGGCGGGCCGGGGAGGGCGCCAAAAACATTCAGTACTTC. Translated: CASSWRRAGEGAKNIQYF.

The rearrangement links TRBV9 to TRBJ2-3; 10 nucleotides match TRBD1. This CDR3 has 15 residues. CDR1 is SGDLS, CDR2 YYNGEE, per germline. With 0 bases clipped from V and 4 bases from J, the junction kept 2 bases outside the gene matches. The CDR3 region is CASSVGQGASDTQYF. The CDR3 region has the DNA TGTGCCAGCAGCGTAGGACAGGGGGCCTCAGATACGCAGTATTTT. Drawing the rest from reference TRBV9 and TRBJ2-3, the complete variable domain is DSGVTQTPKHLITATGQRVTLRCSPRSGDLSVYWYQQSLDQGLQFLIQYYNGEERAKGNILERFSAQQFPDLHSELNLSSLELGDSALYFCASSVGQGASDTQYFGPGTRLTVL.

This clonotype was observed at least ten times. The chain combines TRBV7-2 with TRBJ1-4, with D unresolved. CDR3 length: 14 amino acids. CDR1 SGHTA and CDR2 FQGNSA come from the germline V gene. The V end lost 1 base, the J end lost 0 bases, and 3 bases lay between the germline ends. CDR3 DNA: TGTGCCAGCAGCTTAGACACAACTAATGAAAAACTGTTTTTT. It yields the protein CASSLDTTNEKLFF.

The J gene is TRBJ1-4, the V gene TRBV2, with 7 bases lining up with TRBD1. This CDR3 has 14 amino acids. V lost 6 bases and J lost 11; bases outside the gene matches: 12. In germline, CDR1 is SNHLY, CDR2 FYNNEI. The chain's CDR3 is CASSEQTGQGKLFF. The CDR3 DNA reads TGTGCCAGCAGCGAACAGACAGGGCAGGGGAAACTGTTTTTT.

The chain is built from TRBV6-5 and TRBJ2-7; D gene uncertain. The germline CDR1 and CDR2 sequences are MNHEY and SVGAGI. Trimming cost V 5 bases and J 7 bases, with 18 bases left between them. This CDR3 is built from 14 residues. The CDR3 region is CASSHPDGRGEQYF. The CDR3, as DNA: TGTGCCAGCAGTCACCCGGACGGGCGTGGGGAGCAGTACTTC.

In this sample, this clonotype turned up many times. This rearrangement joins TRBV7-8 to TRBJ2-3; D unresolved. V gave up 2 bases and J gave up 0 bases, with 9 bases separating them. This CDR3 is 15 amino acids long. Germline V gene data show CDR1 as SGHVS and CDR2 as FQNEAQ. CDR3 protein: CASSLWATSTDTQYF. The CDR3 DNA follows: TGTGCCAGCAGCTTATGGGCCACCAGCACAGATACGCAGTATTTT.

This clonotype showed up many times. V and J are TRBV29-1 and TRBJ1-6, with a weak D call TRBD1 (6 bases). The CDR3 covers 13 residues. Germline V CDR1 and CDR2: SQVTM, ANQGSEA. Trimming shortened V by 1 base and J by 15 bases, and 16 bases separated the two germline ends. This CDR3 is CSVEVTQGQLLHF. DNA of the CDR3: TGCAGCGTTGAAGTAACGCAGGGACAACTCCTCCACTTT.